The rows below give T cell receptor beta chains drawn from one sample of a study of blood T cell dynamics during melanoma immunotherapy. The assay was immunoSEQ multiplex PCR, and TCRdb's table has in-frame clones only and misses some. Altogether 12,000 or so clones are present, over 85% being singletons, with the ten largest covering 3% to 3.5%. Sample: blood, taken from a patient treated with checkpoint blockade. Receptors originate from a human donor with melanoma. CDR3s include the opening cysteine and the closing phenylalanine or tryptophan. A D gene is named only where the DNA matches it firmly. Not all rows give a size; the values are once, few, many and, for expanded clones, a class.

>TRBD2|NA|TRBJ2-2|TRBV5-4
TGCGCCAGCAGCGTACGACTAGCGGGAGGGCTCACCGGGGAGCTGTTTTTT
CASSVRLAGGLTGELFF
>NA|NA|TRBJ2-1|TRBV7-2
TGTGCCAGCAGCCGAAACTCCTACAATGAGCAGTTCTTC
CASSRNSYNEQFF
>NA|NA|TRBJ1-1|TRBV19
TGTGCCAGTGGTTGGGGGGGAGGCACTGAAGCTTTCTTT
CASGWGGGTEAFF
>NA|NA|TRBJ1-5|TRBV5-4
TGTGCCAGCAGCTCCCGCGGCGAGGGGGAGCAGGACAATCAGCCCCAGCATTTT
CASSSRGEGEQDNQPQHF
>NA|NA|TRBJ2-7|TRBV7-2
TGTGCCAGCAGCGGAACCATGAACTCCTACGAGCAGTACTTC
CASSGTMNSYEQYF
>TRBD1|NA|TRBJ1-2|TRBV5-1
TGCGCCAGCAGCGGGACAGATGGCTATGGCTACACCTTC
CASSGTDGYGYTF
>NA|NA|TRBJ1-5|TRBV19
TGTGCCAGTAGTATTGGCCAGGGGTCTTATCAGCCCCAGCATTTT
CASSIGQGSYQPQHF
>TRBD1|NA|TRBJ2-2|TRBV19
TGTGCCAGTAGGGGGACAGGGGTAACCGGGGAGCTGTTTTTT
CASRGTGVTGELFF
>TRBD2|NA|TRBJ2-3|TRBV5-6
TGTGCCAGCAGCCCCCTTGGGAGGGGCGCGACGGATACGCAGTATTTT
CASSPLGRGATDTQYF
>TRBD1|NA|TRBJ2-1|TRBV7-2
TGTGCCAGCAGCGTTCTACAGGGGCATCAATTCTTC
CASSVLQGHQFF
>TRBD1|NA|TRBJ2-4|TRBV23-1
TGCGCCAGCAGTCAATCTTTGGGACAGACCAAAAACATTCAGTACTTC
CASSQSLGQTKNIQYF
>NA|NA|TRBJ1-5|TRBV28
TGTGCCAGCAGCCCGTATAGCAATCAGCCCCAGCATTTT
CASSPYSNQPQHF
>NA|NA|TRBJ2-7|TRBV19
TGTGCCAGCAGACAACGCGGCGAGCAGTACTTC
CASRQRGEQYF
>TRBD1|NA|TRBJ1-2|TRBV18
TGTGCCAGCTCACCAGAACGGACAGGGCTTTTTAACTATGGCTACACCTTC
CASSPERTGLFNYGYTF
>NA|NA|TRBJ2-7|TRBV6-1
TGTGCCACCAAACCTAGTGGATCTCGGTACGAGCAGTACTTC
CATKPSGSRYEQYF
>TRBD2|NA|TRBJ2-3|TRBV29-1
TGCAGCGTTGTTAGCGGGAGAGGGAACACAGATACGCAGTATTTT
CSVVSGRGNTDTQYF
>TRBD2|NA|TRBJ2-3|TRBV5-1
TGCGCCAGCAGCTTCACGGGACTAGCGGAGATCACAGATACGCAGTATTTT
CASSFTGLAEITDTQYF
>NA|NA|TRBJ1-5|TRBV19
TGTGCCAGGAAGGGTAACAATCAGCCCCAGCATTTT
CARKGNNQPQHF
>NA|NA|TRBJ2-3|TRBV19
TGTGCCAGTAGCCCAAATAGTTGGGGGTTGGATACGCAGTATTTT
CASSPNSWGLDTQYF
>TRBD1|NA|TRBJ1-1|TRBV7-2
TGTGCCAGCAGCCCCGGGACAGCCGACCAGGATTTT
CASSPGTADQDF
>NA|NA|TRBJ2-5|TRBV10-1
TGCGCCAGCAGTGAAGGACCTTACGAGACCCAGTACTTC
CASSEGPYETQYF
>NA|NA|TRBJ2-3|TRBV20-1
TGCAGTTGGGACGGCACAGATACGCAGTATTTT
CSWDGTDTQYF
>TRBD2|NA|TRBJ2-2|TRBV7-2
TGTGCCAGCAGCTTATTCCCGCTAGCGGCCGGGGAGCTGTTTTTT
CASSLFPLAAGELFF
>NA|NA|TRBJ1-1|TRBV30
TGTGCCTGGAGTCAGACAGTATCCACTGAAGCTTTCTTT
CAWSQTVSTEAFF
>NA|once|TRBJ2-1|TRBV27
TGTGCCAGTTCAAGAAGGGGAGTCGTAGATGAGCAGTTCTTC
CASSRRGVVDEQFF
>NA|NA|TRBJ2-5|TRBV5-1
TGCGCCAGCAGCTCGGTTCGGGGGATTGGAGAGACCCAGTACTTC
CASSSVRGIGETQYF
>NA|NA|TRBJ2-3|TRBV10-1
TGCGCCAGCCGTCCGGGAGGCACAGATACGCAGTATTTT
CASRPGGTDTQYF
>NA|NA|TRBJ2-1|TRBV27
TGTGCCAGTGGCGTTTTAATGAATGAGCAGTTCTTC
CASGVLMNEQFF
>NA|NA|TRBJ1-1|TRBV28
TGTGCCAGCAGTTTAAGGAGATATAACACTGAAGCTTTCTTT
CASSLRRYNTEAFF
>NA|few|TRBJ2-2|TRBV2
TGTGCCAGCAGGGACTCCCCCGGGCCCGGGGAGCTGTTTTTT
CASRDSPGPGELFF
>NA|NA|TRBJ2-2|TRBV6-6
TGTGCCAGCAGTTACTCGCGTGCAGGGGACACCGGGGAGCTGTTTTTT
CASSYSRAGDTGELFF
>NA|NA|TRBJ1-5|TRBV6-6
TGTGCCAGCAGCGACCAACTGCTCAATCAGCCCCAGCATTTT
CASSDQLLNQPQHF
>NA|NA|TRBJ2-5|TRBV29-1
TGCAGCGTGGGGGACCAATTCGGGCAAGAGACCCAGTACTTC
CSVGDQFGQETQYF
>NA|NA|TRBJ2-6|TRBV5-1
TGCGCCAGCAGCCTAAGCTCTGGGGCCAACGTCCTGACTTTC
CASSLSSGANVLTF
>TRBD2|NA|TRBJ2-7|TRBV5-6
TGTGCCAGCAGCTTCGGACTAGCGGGCGAGCAGTACTTC
CASSFGLAGEQYF
>TRBD1|NA|TRBJ2-7|TRBV19
TGTGCCAGTTCAAAACAAGGGACAGCCTTCTCCTACGAGCAGTACTTC
CASSKQGTAFSYEQYF
>NA|NA|TRBJ1-2|TRBV9
TGTGCCAGCAGCGTAGCACAAAACTATGGCTACACCTTC
CASSVAQNYGYTF
>NA|NA|TRBJ2-1|TRBV7-3
TGTGCCAGCAGCTTAAACCCCGCGGGGAGTTCCTACAATGAGCAGTTCTTC
CASSLNPAGSSYNEQFF
>NA|NA|TRBJ2-7|TRBV29-1
TGCAGCGTTGAAGATCGGATGATTGGCGAGCAGTACTTC
CSVEDRMIGEQYF
>NA|NA|TRBJ1-5|TRBV6-1
TGTGCCAGCAGTGAAGGCCCCATCGACAATCAGCCCCAGCATTTT
CASSEGPIDNQPQHF
>NA|NA|TRBJ2-1|TRBV27
TGTGCCAGCAGTTCTTTCCACCGGCCCAATGAGCAGTTCTTC
CASSSFHRPNEQFF
>NA|NA|TRBJ2-6|TRBV27
TGTGCCAGCAGTTTGCGGGGCCCTGGGGCCAACGTCCTGACTTTC
CASSLRGPGANVLTF